Following are 20 T cell receptor beta chains from one sample sequenced in a study of cytomegalovirus exposure and HLA in healthy donors. The PCR used 60 Vbeta and 13 Jbeta primers. This table comes from immunoSEQ multiplex PCR, and its TCRdb copy is limited to in-frame clones, with some not included. Counted here are about 92,000 clones, about two thirds occurring once; the ten biggest clones make up approximately 2.9%. Sequencing was done on a sample of PBMCs. These receptors were taken from a man in his fifties or sixties in good health and CMV-seronegative.

The V gene is TRBV5-1, the J gene TRBJ1-4; D is perhaps TRBD1 (6 bases). Trimming took 1 base from V and 6 from J, leaving 13 bases between them. The germline gives CDR1 SGHRS, CDR2 YFSETQ. The CDR3 sequence is 15 residues long. For the CDR3, the DNA is TGCGCCAGCAGCTTGATGAGGACAGAACATGAAAAACTGTTTTTT. This sequence encodes CASSLMRTEHEKLFF.

The gene calls are TRBV30 and TRBJ2-3; maybe TRBD2 (7 bases). The CDR3 length is 15 residues. V was shortened by 0 bases and J by 4 bases, with 14 bases between the two germline ends. Germline V lookup: CDR1 GTSNPN, CDR2 SVGIG (reference sequence). This CDR3 reads CAWSVGGVRADTQYF. DNA for the CDR3: TGTGCCTGGAGTGTAGGGGGGGTTAGGGCAGATACGCAGTATTTT.

This clone was found a few times. V usage is TRBV18 and J usage is TRBJ2-3, with a possible D match to TRBD1 (6 bases). Germline V lookup: CDR1 KGHSH, CDR2 LQKENI. Trimming shortened V by 4 bases and J by 3 bases, and 8 bases separated the two germline ends. The CDR3 runs to 13 residues. DNA of the CDR3: TGTGCCAGCTCACAAGGGGGAACAGATACGCAGTATTTT. It codes for CASSQGGTDTQYF.

This chain connects TRBV19 to TRBJ1-2; D is possibly TRBD1 (6 bases). The CDR3 covers 13 residues. V lost 3 bases to trimming and J lost 8 bases, with 13 bases between them. Per the germline V gene, CDR1 is LNHDA and CDR2 is SQIVND (reference sequence). The CDR3 loop reads CASSIRTVGGYTF. The CDR3 nucleotides are TGTGCCAGTAGTATCAGGACAGTTGGCGGCTACACCTTC.

In this sample, this clone turned up a few times. The chain couples TRBV4-2 to TRBJ1-2, with TRBD1 matching over 9 bases. V lost 4 bases to trimming and J lost 8 bases; unmatched junction nucleotides: 14. The germline CDR1 and CDR2 sequences are LGHNA and YNFKEQ. This CDR3 is built from 16 residues. The CDR3 nucleotides are TGTGCCAGCAGCCCAGCCGGGACAGGGTCCGGGAGGGGCTACACCTTC. It codes for CASSPAGTGSGRGYTF.

This clone has just a few counts. J is TRBJ2-5 and V is TRBV11-1; D is perhaps TRBD1 (5 bases). Germline CDR1 is SGHAT and CDR2 is FQDESV (reference sequence). With 1 base removed from V and 0 bases from J, the gap between germline ends came to 18 bases. The CDR3 runs 18 residues. The CDR3 DNA sequence: TGTGCCAGCAGCTTAGAGTCGGTAGGGGTGTTATACCAAGAGACCCAGTACTTC. Translated: CASSLESVGVLYQETQYF.

V gene TRBV28 combines with J gene TRBJ1-2; 7 bases agree with TRBD1. This CDR3 spans 11 amino acids. The germline CDR1 and CDR2 sequences are MDHEN and SYDVKM. The J segment lost 11 bases and the V segment lost 6 bases, leaving 6 bases of the junction unmatched. DNA for the CDR3: TGTGCCAGCAGGGGGACAGCCAGTTACACCTTC. Protein sequence: CASRGTASYTF.

A single count supports this clone. This chain links TRBV5-8 with TRBJ1-4; D not resolved. Germline-derived CDR1 and CDR2 are SGHTS and YDEGEE. The CDR3 loop spans 15 amino acids. V was clipped by 2 bases and J by 0 bases, with 8 bases between them. The CDR3 here is CASSFIDSTNEKLFF. The CDR3 coding sequence is TGTGCCAGCAGCTTTATTGACTCAACTAATGAAAAACTGTTTTTT.

V is TRBV6-1 and J is TRBJ1-1; tentative D call: TRBD1 (5 bases). This CDR3 comprises 15 residues. V lost 2 bases and J 4 bases, leaving 14 bases between the germline ends. Germline-derived CDR1 and CDR2 are MNHNS and SASEGT. The CDR3 DNA reads TGTGCCAGCAGTGAAAGGGGCAGGCCCCCCACTGAAGCTTTCTTT. This sequence encodes CASSERGRPPTEAFF.

This clone was picked up a small number of times. CDR3 DNA: TGTGCCAGCAGTTCCTCAGGGTACTATGGCTACACCTTC. This codes for CASSSSGYYGYTF. The chain has TRBV27 and TRBJ1-2; possibly TRBD1 for D (5 bases). The CDR3 totals 13 residues. Between the trimmed V and J ends, which lost 4 bases and 3 bases, there was a span of 9 bases. CDR1 is MNHEY and CDR2 is SMNVEV in the germline V gene (reference sequence).

This clone has only one observation. V and J are TRBV6-5 and TRBJ1-2, with D possibly being TRBD1 (6 bases). Germline assignment: CDR1 MNHEY and CDR2 SVGAGI. This CDR3 has 15 amino acids. V was clipped by 6 bases and J by 1 base, with 15 bases between them. The CDR3, as DNA: TGTGCCAGCAGCCGGACAGTAAGCCTTAACTATGGCTACACCTTC. It translates to CASSRTVSLNYGYTF.

The CDR3 DNA reads as TGCGCCAGCAGCCACGGACTAGCGGCCGGGGAGCTGTTTTTT. Protein sequence: CASSHGLAAGELFF. The chain combines TRBV4-1 with TRBJ2-2, with 10 bases aligning to TRBD2. The germline CDR1 and CDR2 sequences are MGHRA and YSYEKL. V trimming: 3 bases; J trimming: 6 bases; junction bases outside the gene matches: 1. CDR3 length: 14 residues.

The chain has TRBV28 and TRBJ2-3; TRBD2 matches at 8 bases. J lost 5 bases, V lost 6 bases, and 10 bases had no gene match. From germline, CDR1 is MDHEN and CDR2 SYDVKM. The CDR3 has 15 amino acids. CDR3 amino acids: CASRPRTSLGDTQYF. The CDR3 DNA reads TGTGCCAGCAGGCCCCGGACTAGCCTGGGAGATACGCAGTATTTT. Together with reference TRBV28 and TRBJ2-3, the CDR3 gives the full variable domain: DVKVTQSSRYLVKRTGEKVFLECVQDMDHENMFWYRQDPGLGLRLIYFSYDVKMKEKGDIPEGYSVSREKKERFSLILESASTNQTSMYLCASRPRTSLGDTQYFGPGTRLTVL.

This chain joins TRBV6-5 and TRBJ2-1; 11 nucleotides agree with TRBD2. The CDR3 totals 13 residues. The germline CDR1 and CDR2 sequences are MNHEY and SVGAGI. Trimming cost V 6 bases and J 8 bases; bases outside gene matches: 3. This chain's CDR3 is CASSSGLADEQFF. The CDR3, as DNA: TGTGCCAGCAGCTCGGGACTAGCGGATGAGCAGTTCTTC.

V is TRBV18 and J is TRBJ2-5, with D tentatively TRBD1 (5 bases). The CDR3 is 13 amino acids. Germline CDR1 and CDR2: KGHSH and LQKENI. The ends were cut back, 2 bases at V and 5 bases at J, with 9 bases in the middle. In nucleotides, the CDR3 is TGTGCCAGCTCACCATCAGGGTCGGAGACCCAGTACTTC. It yields the protein CASSPSGSETQYF.

The chain recombines TRBV15 with TRBJ1-1; unclear D gene. Trimming pared 0 bases from V and 1 base from J, leaving 9 bases between. This CDR3 has 15 residues. CDR1 and CDR2 from the germline V gene are LNHNV and YYDKDF (reference sequence). CDR3 DNA sequence: TGTGCCACCAGCAGAGATTTCCACTCGAACACTGAAGCTTTCTTT. Amino acid sequence: CATSRDFHSNTEAFF.

This chain links TRBV6-1 with TRBJ1-2; no reliable D call. CDR1 is MNHNS, CDR2 SASEGT, per germline. Between the trimmed V and J ends, which lost 8 bases and 13 bases, there was a span of 26 bases. The CDR3 is made up of 14 amino acids. CDR3 bases: TGTGCCAGCGGCTTTTTGGAGGGTTCTTCTGTCGGCACCTTC. Amino acids: CASGFLEGSSVGTF.

This clone was counted between two and nine times. V and J are TRBV5-1 and TRBJ2-7; 8 nucleotides match TRBD1. V lost 4 bases to trimming and J lost 3 bases; unmatched junction nucleotides: 6. The germline CDR1 and CDR2 sequences are SGHRS and YFSETQ. CDR3 length: 14 amino acids. The CDR3 loop reads CASSISTGVYEQYF. In DNA, the CDR3 is TGCGCCAGCAGCATATCGACAGGGGTCTACGAGCAGTACTTC.

The gene calls are TRBV25-1 and TRBJ2-3; tentatively, D is TRBD1 (6 bases). Germline loops: CDR1 MGHDK, CDR2 SYGVNS. The CDR3 runs to 16 residues. Trimming cost V 3 bases and J 4 bases, with 17 bases left between them. CDR3 region: CASSDPRTAGADTQYF. The CDR3 DNA sequence: TGTGCCAGCAGTGACCCCCGGACAGCCGGGGCAGATACGCAGTATTTT.

V is TRBV5-1 and J is TRBJ1-6, with D possibly TRBD1 on 6 matching bases. Trimming cost V 0 bases and J 8 bases, with 9 bases left between them. The CDR3 has 14 amino acids. Germline V lookup: CDR1 SGHRS, CDR2 YFSETQ. CDR3 protein: CASSLGDKDSPLHF. As DNA, the CDR3 is TGCGCCAGCAGCTTGGGGGACAAGGATTCACCCCTCCACTTT.